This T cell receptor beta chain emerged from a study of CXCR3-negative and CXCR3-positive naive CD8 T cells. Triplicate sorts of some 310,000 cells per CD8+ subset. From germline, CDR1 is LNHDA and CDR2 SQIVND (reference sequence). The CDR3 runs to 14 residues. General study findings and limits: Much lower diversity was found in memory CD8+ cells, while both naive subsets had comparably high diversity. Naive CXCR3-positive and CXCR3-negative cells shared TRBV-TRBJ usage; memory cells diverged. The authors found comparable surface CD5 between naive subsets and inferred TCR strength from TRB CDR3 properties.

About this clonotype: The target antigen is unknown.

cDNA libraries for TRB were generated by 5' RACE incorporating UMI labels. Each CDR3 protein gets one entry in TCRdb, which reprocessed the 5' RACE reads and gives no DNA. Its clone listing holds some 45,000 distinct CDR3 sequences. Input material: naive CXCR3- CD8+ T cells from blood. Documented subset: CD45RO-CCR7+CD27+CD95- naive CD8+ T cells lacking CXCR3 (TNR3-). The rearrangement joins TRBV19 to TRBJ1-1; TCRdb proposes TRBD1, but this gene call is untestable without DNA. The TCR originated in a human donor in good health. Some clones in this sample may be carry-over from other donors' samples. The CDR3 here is CASSMGQAGTEAFF.